This T cell receptor beta chain was obtained from a study of CD8+ T cells in alopecia areata. Turning to the study itself: Oral tofacitinib, 5 to 10 mg twice daily, was given in an open-label trial.

Extracted RNA was reverse transcribed into cDNA, the sequencing template. Sequencing used immunoSEQ multiplex PCR; TCRdb keeps in-frame clones, though not all of them. Of 130,000 to 150,000 clones listed, about 87% are singletons. As part of sample collection, lesional scalp punch biopsies and peripheral blood were taken from alopecia areata patients. Sorting of PBMCs yielded the CD4+ and CD8+ T cells. The sample was CD8+ T cells sorted from blood, taken at week 0. This clonotype was obtained from a human donor with alopecia areata.

For the CDR3, the DNA is TGTGCCAGCAGCCCCCTCTTTAATACGGGACACCGGGTCGACTATGGCTACACCTTC. Encoded protein: CASSPLFNTGHRVDYGYTF. The V call is TRBV7-9, the J call TRBJ1-2, with D perhaps matching TRBD1 (6 bases). Germline V gives CDR1 SEHNR, CDR2 FQNEAQ (reference sequence). Trimming stripped 5 bases from V and 3 bases from J, with 28 bases between. The CDR3 covers 19 residues.